Below, 32 T cell receptor beta chains from the same sample are listed, as sequenced in a study of blood T cell repertoires in COVID-19. The protocol was immunoSEQ multiplex PCR, while the TCRdb copy is restricted to in-frame clones and leaves out a portion. Of fewer than 250,000 clones listed, 65% to 85% are singletons. The sequenced sample consisted of peripheral blood. These receptors all come from a woman aged 45-65 years with acute or convalescent COVID-19.

J is TRBJ2-3 and V is TRBV7-9; TRBD2 matches at 15 bases. Per the germline V gene, CDR1 is SEHNR and CDR2 is FQNEAQ (reference sequence). The length of the CDR3 is 17 residues. J lost 3 bases, V lost 4 bases, and 5 bases had no gene match. CDR3 bases: TGTGCCAGCAGCTCCAGGACTAGCGGGAGGGGTACAGATACGCAGTATTTT. This translates into CASSSRTSGRGTDTQYF.

The table lists this clone with a count of one. The genes are TRBV2 and TRBJ2-7; no definite D call. The CDR3 covers 14 residues. Germline lookup yields CDR1 SNHLY and CDR2 FYNNEI. V was cut by 1 base and J by 7 bases, with 14 bases left in between. The CDR3 spells CASSEVLTVVEQYF. The CDR3 coding sequence is TGTGCCAGCAGTGAAGTATTAACAGTGGTGGAGCAGTACTTC.

The chain employs TRBV6-5 and TRBJ1-5; weak D call: TRBD1 (5 bases). Deletions cut 0 bases from V and 3 bases from J, with 9 bases between. The CDR3 is 15 residues long. Germline assignment: CDR1 MNHEY and CDR2 SVGAGI. CDR3 coding DNA: TGTGCCAGCAGTTACTCATGGGGCGACAATCAGCCCCAGCATTTT. Translating it yields CASSYSWGDNQPQHF.

The J gene is TRBJ2-3, the V gene TRBV7-2; a weak D match, TRBD2 (5 bases). Looked up from germline, CDR1 is SGHTA and CDR2 is FQGNSA. The CDR3 runs 15 residues. V dropped 0 bases and J dropped 0 bases, with 7 bases sitting between them. For the CDR3, the DNA is TGTGCCAGCAGCTTAGCCAAGCGGAGCACAGATACGCAGTATTTT. Its translation: CASSLAKRSTDTQYF.

The chain combines TRBV19 with TRBJ1-2; D possibly corresponds to TRBD1 (6 bases). V was cut by 4 bases and J by 0 bases, with 15 bases left in between. Germline-derived CDR1 and CDR2 are LNHDA and SQIVND (reference sequence). The CDR3 extends over 16 amino acids. As DNA, the CDR3 is TGTGCCAGTAGTACACCCAACAGGGCAGCTAACTATGGCTACACCTTC. Amino acid sequence: CASSTPNRAANYGYTF.

This clone was seen once. The chain joins TRBV28 to TRBJ2-7; no firm D call. Between the trimmed V and J ends, which lost 3 bases and 0 bases, there was a span of 9 bases. The germline V gene has CDR1 MDHEN and CDR2 SYDVKM. CDR3 length equals 14 residues. CDR3 bases: TGTGCCAGCAGTTTGTACAGAAGCTCCTACGAGCAGTACTTC. This codes for CASSLYRSSYEQYF.

V usage is TRBV10-3 and J usage is TRBJ2-3, with D tentatively TRBD2 (6 bases). Between the trimmed V and J ends, which lost 8 bases and 0 bases, there was a span of 6 bases. The V gene's germline CDR1 is ENHRY and CDR2 SYGVKD. The CDR3 spans 12 residues. As DNA, the CDR3 is TGTGCCATCGGGGGGAGCACAGATACGCAGTATTTT. Translating gives CAIGGSTDTQYF.

The chain employs TRBV5-1 and TRBJ2-7; weak D call: TRBD2 (6 bases). CDR3 length: 16 residues. Trimming left V 4 bases short and J 2 bases short, with 19 bases between. Germline-derived CDR1 and CDR2 are SGHRS and YFSETQ. As DNA, the CDR3 is TGCGCCAGCAGCCCCGATCCGACTAGATTAACCTACGAGCAGTACTTC. It encodes CASSPDPTRLTYEQYF.

The chain is built from TRBV5-1 and TRBJ1-2, with a tentative D call TRBD1 (5 bases). The V gene lost 4 bases and the J gene lost 4 bases, with 14 bases spanning the gap. The CDR3 has 14 residues. Per the germline V gene, CDR1 is SGHRS and CDR2 is YFSETQ. The CDR3 DNA is TGCGCCAGCAGCGATCAGGGATTTGGCTATGGCTACACCTTC. This codes for CASSDQGFGYGYTF.

The chain employs TRBV11-2 and TRBJ1-2; the D is unclear. The V and J ends lost 1 base and 5 bases respectively, with 8 bases between them. Germline CDR1 reads SGHAT; CDR2 reads FQNNGV. CDR3 size: 13 residues. CDR3 loop: CASSLGPQYGYTF. DNA of the CDR3: TGTGCCAGCAGCTTAGGCCCACAGTATGGCTACACCTTC.

In its sample, this clone was seen a few times. The chain recombines TRBV6-5 with TRBJ1-1; no clear D gene. V dropped 0 bases and J dropped 3 bases, with 8 bases sitting between them. The CDR3 covers 14 residues. Germline V gene sequence: CDR1 MNHEY, CDR2 SVGAGI. Here the CDR3 reads CASSYSSGDTEAFF. Here the CDR3 DNA reads TGTGCCAGCAGTTACTCTTCCGGGGACACTGAAGCTTTCTTT.

This clone came up a few times. The chain recombines TRBV5-8 with TRBJ2-7; D is perhaps TRBD1 (8 bases). V shed 4 bases and J shed 4 bases, with 15 bases lying between them. This CDR3 has 14 residues. Germline V gene data show CDR1 as SGHTS and CDR2 as YDEGEE. Here the CDR3 reads CASSRTGRVYEQYF. The CDR3 coding sequence is TGTGCCAGCAGCCGGACAGGGAGGGTTTACGAGCAGTACTTC.

The rearrangement uses TRBV7-2 and TRBJ2-7; 8 bases line up with TRBD1. Germline CDR1 and CDR2: SGHTA and FQGNSA. V gave up 6 bases and J gave up 6 bases; unmatched junction bases: 10. The CDR3 loop spans 14 amino acids. This CDR3 is CASRTTGASVEQYF. The CDR3 DNA is TGTGCCAGCAGGACGACAGGGGCCTCTGTCGAGCAGTACTTC.

This chain uses TRBV18 with TRBJ2-3; 10 nucleotides align to TRBD1. Germline V gene sequence: CDR1 KGHSH, CDR2 LQKENI. The ends lost 5 bases at V and 2 bases at J; junction bases unmatched: 4. This CDR3 region has 15 residues. The CDR3 region has the DNA TGTGCCAGCTCATCGACAGGGGGCCTCACAGATACGCAGTATTTT. This codes for CASSSTGGLTDTQYF.

V usage is TRBV5-5 and J usage is TRBJ2-2; 7 nucleotides agree with TRBD1. V dropped 5 bases and J dropped 5; count of bases not matched to a gene: 9. CDR1 and CDR2 (germline): SGHKS, YYEKEE (reference sequence). The CDR3 contains 15 residues. The CDR3 DNA reads as TGTGCCAGCAGTGAGGCAGGGGGTCGAACCGGGGAGCTGTTTTTT. It is translated as CASSEAGGRTGELFF.

The J gene is TRBJ2-7, the V gene TRBV28; 11 nucleotides agree with TRBD1. This CDR3 has 15 residues. V lost 6 bases to trimming and J lost 4 bases; unmatched junction nucleotides: 8. CDR1 and CDR2 from the germline V gene are MDHEN and SYDVKM. Written as DNA, the CDR3 is TGTGCCAGCAGCCTGGACAGGGGGCTGAGGTACGAGCAGTACTTC. This sequence encodes CASSLDRGLRYEQYF.

CDR3 residues: CASSLKGGGYTEAFF. As DNA, the CDR3 is TGTGCCAGCAGCTTAAAAGGGGGCGGGTACACTGAAGCTTTCTTT. The rearrangement joins TRBV7-2 to TRBJ1-1, with TRBD1 matching 7 bases. This CDR3 is 15 amino acids long. Germline-derived CDR1 and CDR2 are SGHTA and FQGNSA. V was clipped by 2 bases and J by 3 bases; unmatched bases: 6.

The table lists this clone with a few counts. The chain is built from TRBV5-1 and TRBJ1-5; 10 nucleotides match TRBD1. Unmatched junction bases numbered 6, after V lost 6 bases and J lost 0 bases. The CDR3 loop spans 16 amino acids. The germline CDR1 and CDR2 sequences are SGHRS and YFSETQ. CDR3 residues: CASKRDRGYSNQPQHF. CDR3 nucleotide sequence: TGCGCCAGCAAGCGGGACAGGGGATATAGCAATCAGCCCCAGCATTTT.

The chain recombines TRBV19 with TRBJ2-7; 9 bases align to TRBD2. Per germline, CDR1 LNHDA and CDR2 SQIVND (reference sequence). The junction had 5 bases not matched to a gene; V was cut back by 9 bases and J by 2 bases. There are 13 residues in the CDR3. The CDR3 protein is CASRLAAAYEQYF. CDR3 sequence (DNA): TGTGCCAGCAGACTAGCGGCCGCCTACGAGCAGTACTTC.

The chain couples TRBV5-1 to TRBJ2-2, with D uncertain. This CDR3 is built from 17 residues. CDR1 SGHRS and CDR2 YFSETQ come from the germline V gene. Trimming cost V 1 base and J 1 base, with 14 bases left between them. This CDR3 reads CASSLSDTSVNTGELFF. The CDR3 nucleotides read TGCGCCAGCAGCTTGAGTGACACAAGTGTGAACACCGGGGAGCTGTTTTTT.

This chain links TRBV5-1 with TRBJ1-1, with unresolved D. The germline gives CDR1 SGHRS, CDR2 YFSETQ. The CDR3 is made up of 13 amino acids. Deletions cut 2 bases from V and 1 base from J, with 6 bases between. CDR3 in amino acids: CASSFQENTEAFF. In nucleotides, the CDR3 is TGCGCCAGCAGCTTTCAGGAGAACACTGAAGCTTTCTTT.

The table lists this clone with a count of one. The rearrangement links TRBV2 to TRBJ1-3; maybe TRBD1 (5 bases). Trimming cost V 7 bases and J 0 bases, with 10 bases left between them. Germline V lookup: CDR1 SNHLY, CDR2 FYNNEI. The CDR3 covers 14 residues. The CDR3 reads CASTRQLSGNTIYF. The CDR3, as DNA: TGTGCCAGCACTAGACAGCTCTCTGGAAACACCATATATTTT.

The J gene is TRBJ2-3, the V gene TRBV9, with D unresolved. Germline values: CDR1 SGDLS, CDR2 YYNGEE. The CDR3 totals 15 residues. V shed 3 bases and J shed 1 base, with 12 bases lying between them. CDR3 in amino acids: CASSGRAVGTDTQYF. CDR3 bases: TGTGCCAGCAGCGGTCGTGCGGTCGGCACAGATACGCAGTATTTT.

The J gene is TRBJ2-2, the V gene TRBV30; maybe TRBD1 (5 bases). Germline loops: CDR1 GTSNPN, CDR2 SVGIG (reference sequence). The CDR3 loop spans 16 amino acids. V was trimmed by 1 base and J by 1 base, leaving 13 bases between them. The CDR3 here is CAWSALGRENTGELFF. The CDR3 nucleotides read TGTGCCTGGAGTGCACTTGGCAGGGAGAACACCGGGGAGCTGTTTTTT.

The chain is built from TRBV3-1 (or the pseudogene TRBV3-2) and TRBJ1-1, with no clear D. The CDR3 spans 12 residues. Trimming took off 4 bases at V and 6 bases at J, with 9 bases between the two ends. Germline V gene sequence: CDR1 LGHDT, CDR2 YNNKEL (reference sequence). The chain's CDR3 is CASSLRVSEAFF. The DNA of the CDR3 is TGTGCCAGCAGCCTCCGGGTTTCTGAAGCTTTCTTT.

The V call is TRBV5-1, the J call TRBJ1-4, with a possible D match to TRBD1 (6 bases). This CDR3 spans 13 amino acids. V lost 1 base to trimming and J lost 7 bases, with 8 bases between them. Per the germline V gene, CDR1 is SGHRS and CDR2 is YFSETQ. The CDR3 coding sequence is TGCGCCAGCAGCTTGCAGGGGACTGAAAAACTGTTTTTT. It codes for CASSLQGTEKLFF.

The CDR3, as DNA: TGTGCCACCTCTAGCGGGAGGTTAAGCTCCTACGAGCAGTACTTC. Amino acid sequence: CATSSGRLSSYEQYF. The rearrangement uses TRBV24-1 and TRBJ2-7, with 11 bases fitting TRBD2. CDR3 length equals 15 residues. Trimming removed 9 bases from V and 0 bases from J; junction bases left unmatched: 6. CDR1 is KGHDR, CDR2 SFDVKD, per germline.

The chain uses TRBV18 and TRBJ1-1; a weak D match, TRBD1 (5 bases). Germline CDR1 reads KGHSH; CDR2 reads LQKENI. The V end lost 4 bases, the J end lost 3 bases, and 9 bases lay between the germline ends. CDR3 size: 13 residues. Here the CDR3 DNA reads TGTGCCAGCTCACGGGGCCAGGACACTGAAGCTTTCTTT. Its protein product is CASSRGQDTEAFF.

V and J are TRBV24-1 and TRBJ2-1, with 9 positions matching TRBD1. Germline CDR1 and CDR2: KGHDR and SFDVKD. CDR3 size: 17 residues. V was clipped by 2 bases and J by 5 bases; unmatched bases: 9. The CDR3 sequence: CATSDSGTGSNNNEQFF. Here the CDR3 DNA reads TGTGCCACCAGTGATTCTGGGACAGGGTCAAACAACAATGAGCAGTTCTTC.

Details on this clone: The identical CDR3 is also encoded by other nucleotide sequences in the sample. V usage is TRBV6-5 and J usage is TRBJ1-5, with D hard to call. The V end was cut by 4 bases, the J end by 4 bases, with 8 bases between. CDR1 is MNHEY, CDR2 SVGAGI, per germline. The CDR3 consists of 13 residues. The CDR3 nucleotides read TGTGCCAGCAGTTGGGCCCTGAATCAGCCCCAGCATTTT. Protein product: CASSWALNQPQHF.

The chain joins TRBV11-3 to TRBJ2-1; 8 nucleotides agree with TRBD1. CDR1 SGHNT and CDR2 YENEEA come from the germline V gene. The CDR3 runs to 14 residues. V was pared by 5 bases and J by 8 bases, with 8 bases of the junction left unmatched. The CDR3: CASSTRQGWDEQFF. Written as DNA, the CDR3 is TGTGCCAGCAGCACCCGACAGGGGTGGGATGAGCAGTTCTTC.

The count of this clone is one. The V call is TRBV18, the J call TRBJ2-3, with 10 bases that match TRBD1. The CDR3 runs to 16 residues. V shed 5 bases and J 6 bases; nucleotides not matched to a gene: 11. CDR1 is KGHSH, CDR2 LQKENI, per germline. CDR3 region: CASSSPGQGISDTQYF. In DNA form, the CDR3 reads TGTGCCAGCTCATCGCCGGGACAGGGGATTTCCGATACGCAGTATTTT.